These 14 T cell receptor beta chains share one sample of origin, sequenced in a study of T cells expressing NK-cell markers. TCRdb derives one entry per CDR3 protein from the 5' RACE reads, leaving out DNA. The repertoire table contains some 410,000 distinct CDR3 sequences. The sequencing sample was made of blood T cells: a sorted CD56 or NKG2C T cell subset, CD4+ or CD8+ T cells, or bulk PBMC T cells (not recorded which). The receptor set was obtained from a woman between 18 and 70 years old in good health.

The gene calls are TRBV29-1 and TRBJ2-7; checking the TCRdb D call of TRBD1 is not possible without DNA. Germline loops: CDR1 SQVTM, CDR2 ANQGSEA. The CDR3 is made up of 15 amino acids. CDR3: CSVILRDRGLNEQYF.

The chain couples TRBV3-1 to TRBJ1-1. The CDR3 is made up of 14 amino acids. CDR1 is LGHDT and CDR2 is YNNKEL in the germline V gene (reference sequence). The CDR3 loop is CASSQVGLGTEAFF.

This chain connects TRBV29-1 to TRBJ2-1. The CDR3 has 14 amino acids. CDR1 is SQVTM and CDR2 is ANQGSEA in the germline V gene. The CDR3 protein is CSVGGSSSYNEQFF.

The CDR3 sequence: CSATSPGTGGNEQFF. This chain uses TRBV20-1 with TRBJ2-1; the TRBD1 assignment by TCRdb is unverifiable without DNA. The CDR3 length is 15 residues. Germline CDR1 is DFQATT and CDR2 is SNEGSKA (reference sequence).

The J gene is TRBJ2-7, the V gene TRBV4-2; with no DNA, the TCRdb D assignment of TRBD2 cannot be verified. The CDR3 length is 15 residues. The V gene's germline CDR1 is LGHNA and CDR2 YNFKEQ. This chain's CDR3 is CASSQGGSSLYEQYF.

The V gene is TRBV7-2, the J gene TRBJ1-1. Germline values: CDR1 SGHTA, CDR2 FQGNSA. The CDR3 extends over 14 amino acids. The chain's CDR3 is CASSLYQMNTEAFF.

The genes are TRBV6-2 or TRBV6-3 and TRBJ2-2; the D gene TCRdb calls, TRBD2, cannot be checked with no DNA. Per germline, CDR1 MNHEY and CDR2 SVGEGT. This CDR3 is 15 amino acids long. CDR3 protein: CASIGSGANTGELFF.

This chain uses TRBV9 with TRBJ2-3. CDR3 length: 12 residues. The germline gives CDR1 SGDLS, CDR2 YYNGEE. The CDR3 spells CASSPMEITQYF. The entire variable domain, with the rest obtained from reference TRBV9 and TRBJ2-3, is as follows: DSGVTQTPKHLITATGQRVTLRCSPRSGDLSVYWYQQSLDQGLQFLIQYYNGEERAKGNILERFSAQQFPDLHSELNLSSLELGDSALYFCASSPMEITQYFGPGTRLTVL.

This chain uses TRBV2 with TRBJ1-1. The CDR3 consists of 14 residues. Germline V gene sequence: CDR1 SNHLY, CDR2 FYNNEI. This chain's CDR3 is CASAVTMMNTEAFF. The full variable domain, rest sourced from reference TRBV2 and TRBJ1-1, is EPEVTQTPSHQVTQMGQEVILRCVPISNHLYFYWYRQILGQKVEFLVSFYNNEISEKSEIFDDQFSVERPDGSNFTLKIRSTKLEDSAMYFCASAVTMMNTEAFFGQGTRLTVV.

The chain employs TRBV29-1 and TRBJ2-2; TCRdb calls TRBD1, which cannot be checked without DNA. The germline V gene has CDR1 SQVTM and CDR2 ANQGSEA. This CDR3 spans 12 amino acids. The CDR3 protein is CSVVKGSGELFF.

The genes are TRBV20-1 and TRBJ2-1; no DNA is available, so the TRBD2 call from TCRdb remains unchecked. Germline CDR1 reads DFQATT; CDR2 reads SNEGSKA (reference sequence). The CDR3 extends over 12 amino acids. CDR3 amino acids: CSAAQTAGGLFF.

This chain uses TRBV20-1 with TRBJ2-5; with no DNA, the TCRdb D assignment of TRBD1 cannot be verified. CDR3 length: 12 residues. In germline, CDR1 is DFQATT, CDR2 SNEGSKA (reference sequence). The chain's CDR3 is CSAPAGQETQYF.

The V gene is TRBV27, the J gene TRBJ2-1; the D gene TCRdb calls, TRBD2, cannot be checked with no DNA. This CDR3 comprises 16 residues. The germline gives CDR1 MNHEY, CDR2 SMNVEV (reference sequence). The CDR3 sequence: CASTGAKDYSYNEQFF.

The V call is TRBV19, the J call TRBJ1-1; TCRdb calls TRBD1, which cannot be checked without DNA. The CDR3 runs 14 residues. Germline V gives CDR1 LNHDA, CDR2 SQIVND (reference sequence). CDR3 amino acids: CASSITGVGTEAFF.